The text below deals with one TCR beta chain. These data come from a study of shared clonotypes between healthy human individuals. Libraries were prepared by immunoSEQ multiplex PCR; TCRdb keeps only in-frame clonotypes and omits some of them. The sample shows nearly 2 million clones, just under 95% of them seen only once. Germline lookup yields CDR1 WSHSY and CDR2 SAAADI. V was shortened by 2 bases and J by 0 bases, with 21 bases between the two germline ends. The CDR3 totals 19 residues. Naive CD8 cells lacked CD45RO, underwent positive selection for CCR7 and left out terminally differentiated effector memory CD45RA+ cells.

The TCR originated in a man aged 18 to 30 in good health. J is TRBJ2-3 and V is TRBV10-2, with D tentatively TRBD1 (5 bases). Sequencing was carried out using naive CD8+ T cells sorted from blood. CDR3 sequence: CASSELKGKGFGSTDTQYF. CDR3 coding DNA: TGCGCCAGCAGTGAGCTTAAGGGGAAAGGGTTTGGAAGCACAGATACGCAGTATTTT.